A single sample gave rise to the 20 T cell receptor beta chains below, sequenced in a study of human T cells and chemical hapten exposure. Time point noted: patch test 1, 2 weeks after DPC sensitization. Treatment of the sample: therapeutic diphenylcyclopropenone sensitization with weekly scalp DPC. One entry per CDR3 protein, called by TCRdb with MiXCR from the RACE reads. The top ten clones hold about 1.4% of a sample with about 80,000 distinct CDR3 sequences, around 10% of them seen once. The sequencing used whole blood, collected in connection with sensitization to the hapten diphenylcyclopropenone (DPC). The receptor source for this set is a woman aged 45 to 65 with alopecia areata. Some clones in this sample may be carry-over from other donors' samples.

This clonotype has a handful of counts. The chain is built from TRBV10-3 and TRBJ2-1; D unclear. Trimming took off 3 bases at V and 8 bases at J, with 8 bases between the two ends. Germline assignment: CDR1 ENHRY and CDR2 SYGVKD. The CDR3 has 12 residues. DNA for the CDR3: TGTGCCATCAGTGAAAGCGATGATGAGCAGTTCTTC. Protein sequence: CAISESDDEQFF.

This clonotype was seen a few times. The J gene is TRBJ2-3, the V gene TRBV18, with D possibly matching TRBD2 (5 bases). There are 11 residues in the CDR3. Trimming cost V 0 bases and J 10 bases, with 5 bases left between them. In germline, CDR1 is KGHSH, CDR2 LQKENI. Here the CDR3 DNA reads TGTGCCAGCTCACCACCGGAGGCGCAGTATTTT. It codes for CASSPPEAQYF.

J is TRBJ1-2 and V is TRBV7-3; 7 bases align to TRBD1. Trimming removed 5 bases from V and 6 bases from J; junction bases left unmatched: 3. Germline CDR1 SGHTA, CDR2 FQGTGA. This CDR3 is 12 amino acids long. CDR3 nucleotide sequence: TGTGCCAGCAGCGCACAGGGGAATGGCTACACCTTC. This codes for CASSAQGNGYTF.

This clonotype appeared a few times. The chain uses TRBV7-9 and TRBJ1-2; 10 bases map to TRBD1. There are 15 residues in the CDR3. Looked up from germline, CDR1 is SEHNR and CDR2 is FQNEAQ (reference sequence). V lost 8 bases, J lost 4 bases, and 10 bases stayed unmatched. The CDR3 coding sequence is TGTGCCAGCGCCCGGACAGGGGGGCAGACCTATGGCTACACCTTC. The encoded protein is CASARTGGQTYGYTF. Complete variable domain (other parts from reference TRBV7-9 and TRBJ1-2): DTGVSQNPRHKITKRGQNVTFRCDPISEHNRLYWYRQTLGQGPEFLTYFQNEAQLEKSRLLSDRFSAERPKGSFSTLEIQRTEQGDSAMYLCASARTGGQTYGYTFGSGTRLTVV.

The chain is built from TRBV11-2 and TRBJ2-1; D is uncertain. Germline loops: CDR1 SGHAT, CDR2 FQNNGV. The V end lost 0 bases, the J end lost 6 bases, and 6 bases lay between the germline ends. The CDR3 loop spans 13 amino acids. Written as DNA, the CDR3 is TGTGCCAGCAGCTTAGATCGACTCAATGAGCAGTTCTTC. Its translation is CASSLDRLNEQFF.

This clonotype was seen a handful of times. This chain joins TRBV3-1 and TRBJ2-2; 14 bases agree with TRBD2. The germline CDR1 and CDR2 sequences are LGHDT and YNNKEL (reference sequence). This CDR3 region has 20 residues. V lost 1 base, J lost 7 bases, and 14 bases stayed unmatched. The CDR3 is CASSQVEAAGLAGGSGELFF. Here the CDR3 DNA reads TGTGCCAGCAGCCAAGTTGAGGCTGCTGGACTAGCGGGAGGCAGCGGGGAGCTGTTTTTT.

The genes are TRBV6-2 or TRBV6-3 and TRBJ2-2, with D uncertain. Germline CDR1 MNHEY, CDR2 SVGEGT. The CDR3 contains 13 residues. V was shortened by 2 bases and J by 6 bases, with 7 bases between the two germline ends. The CDR3 sequence is CASSYGKAGELFF. The CDR3 bases are TGTGCCAGCAGTTACGGAAAGGCCGGGGAGCTGTTTTTT.

V gene TRBV2 combines with J gene TRBJ2-1; D is ambiguous. Germline lookup yields CDR1 SNHLY and CDR2 FYNNEI. This CDR3 comprises 15 residues. Trimming took 5 bases from V and 2 from J, leaving 13 bases between them. CDR3 sequence (DNA): TGTGCCAGCAGTCAGGCCTGGGGTACCTACAATGAGCAGTTCTTC. Translated, it gives CASSQAWGTYNEQFF.

This clonotype turned up a few times. V and J are TRBV12-3 or TRBV12-4 and TRBJ2-2; the D is unclear. CDR3 length: 13 residues. Trimming removed 2 bases at V and 2 bases at J, with 3 bases between. CDR3: CASSLPNTGELFF. The DNA for the CDR3 is TGTGCCAGCAGTTTACCCAACACCGGGGAGCTGTTTTTT.

This clonotype appeared a few times. The chain employs TRBV12-3 or TRBV12-4 and TRBJ1-1; no clear D. The germline V and J ends were trimmed by 5 bases and 1 base, with 8 bases remaining between them. CDR3 length equals 13 residues. The CDR3 DNA sequence: TGTGCCAGCAGTGCCTTATCGAACACTGAAGCTTTCTTT. As protein: CASSALSNTEAFF.

The J gene is TRBJ2-3, the V gene TRBV20-1, with D hard to call. The CDR3 extends over 14 amino acids. The V and J ends lost 5 bases and 3 bases respectively, with 15 bases between them. Germline CDR1 reads DFQATT; CDR2 reads SNEGSKA (reference sequence). The DNA for the CDR3 is TGCAGTGCTTTGGCCCGCCCAGGAACAGATACGCAGTATTTT. Protein: CSALARPGTDTQYF.

This clonotype was found many times. The DNA of the CDR3 is TGCAGCGTTGTTCGATACAGGGACACTGAAGCTTTCTTT. It yields the protein CSVVRYRDTEAFF. This rearrangement joins TRBV29-1 to TRBJ1-1, with D possibly matching TRBD1 (6 bases). The CDR3 has 13 residues. Looked up from germline, CDR1 is SQVTM and CDR2 is ANQGSEA. Trimming pared 4 bases from V and 3 bases from J, leaving 12 bases between.

This clonotype has a handful of counts. The chain carries TRBV28 and TRBJ2-1; 15 nucleotides agree with TRBD2. The trim removed 6 bases at V and 0 bases at J, leaving 0 bases unmatched. Germline values: CDR1 MDHEN, CDR2 SYDVKM. This CDR3 spans 16 amino acids. This CDR3 reads CASRGLAGGSYNEQFF. Written as DNA, the CDR3 is TGTGCCAGCAGGGGACTAGCGGGAGGCTCCTACAATGAGCAGTTCTTC.

This clonotype was counted only a few times. The V call is TRBV5-4, the J call TRBJ2-3; the D is unclear. The CDR3 runs 13 residues. Trimming pared 3 bases from V and 10 bases from J, leaving 15 bases between. From germline, CDR1 is SGHNT and CDR2 YYREEE (reference sequence). Here the CDR3 DNA reads TGTGCCAGCAGCTCCTGGGTGGTCGAGGCGCAGTATTTT. Translating it yields CASSSWVVEAQYF.

The chain is built from TRBV28 and TRBJ2-7; 12 bases align to TRBD2. The germline V gene encodes CDR1 MDHEN and CDR2 SYDVKM. After removal of 6 bases from V and 5 bases from J, the junction contained 8 bases not matched to a gene. The CDR3 is made up of 15 amino acids. The DNA of the CDR3 is TGTGCCAGCAGGAGATCTAGCGGGAGGGTGGACGAGCAGTACTTC. Translated: CASRRSSGRVDEQYF.

This clonotype was found a few times. The chain carries TRBV11-2 and TRBJ2-3; the D is unclear. V dropped 1 base and J dropped 6 bases, with 5 bases sitting between them. There are 12 residues in the CDR3. CDR1 and CDR2 (germline): SGHAT, FQNNGV. CDR3 in amino acids: CASSLGLDTQYF. The CDR3 DNA sequence: TGTGCCAGCAGCTTAGGTCTGGATACGCAGTATTTT.

The chain is built from TRBV18 and TRBJ1-5; D gene unclear. The V end lost 2 bases, the J end lost 2 bases, and 7 bases lay between the germline ends. Germline CDR1 reads KGHSH; CDR2 reads LQKENI. The CDR3 spans 14 residues. The CDR3 here is CASSPDGGNQPQHF. In DNA, the CDR3 is TGTGCCAGCTCACCAGATGGGGGCAATCAGCCCCAGCATTTT.

This clonotype was found many times. This rearrangement joins TRBV5-6 to TRBJ1-5; D gene ambiguous. Germline V gene sequence: CDR1 SGHDT, CDR2 YYEEEE. With 0 bases removed from V and 6 bases from J, the gap between germline ends came to 7 bases. The CDR3 covers 13 residues. The CDR3 here is CASSLASGQPQHF. The DNA of the CDR3 is TGTGCCAGCAGCTTGGCCAGCGGTCAGCCCCAGCATTTT.

The chain couples TRBV20-1 to TRBJ2-1; no firm D call. Germline lookup yields CDR1 DFQATT and CDR2 SNEGSKA (reference sequence). The CDR3 is 16 amino acids. V was shortened by 0 bases and J by 4 bases, with 16 bases between the two germline ends. The CDR3 sequence is CSARDLAASQYNEQFF. In DNA form, the CDR3 reads TGCAGTGCTAGAGATCTGGCAGCCTCTCAATACAATGAGCAGTTCTTC.

The genes are TRBV28 and TRBJ2-5, with no clear D. CDR3 size: 12 residues. Deletions cut 1 base from V and 5 bases from J, with 5 bases between. CDR1 is MDHEN and CDR2 is SYDVKM in the germline V gene. The CDR3 DNA is TGTGCCAGCAGTTTATCCTGGGAGACCCAGTACTTC. It encodes CASSLSWETQYF.